The clone carrying this TCR beta chain was detected a few times. The sample originates from a study of early T cells in non-severe SARS-CoV-2 infection. Study overall: RNA in bulk from unsorted whole blood was sequenced, and chains were unpaired.

TCRdb itself ran the 5' RACE reads through MiXCR, one entry per CDR3 protein. The repertoire has about 73,000 distinct CDR3 sequences, approximately 15% of them found once; the top ten carry more than 13%. This CDR3 is built from 15 residues. V was pared by 4 bases and J by 1 base, with 8 bases between. Germline V gene lookup returns CDR1 SGHDN and CDR2 FVKESK. This sequence originates from an adult who was a healthcare worker with PCR-confirmed SARS-CoV-2 infection or an uninfected control (not recorded which). V gene TRBV14 combines with J gene TRBJ1-6; unclear D gene. The sequencing input was whole blood. The CDR3 spells CASSPAASYNSPLHF. The CDR3 DNA is TGTGCCAGCAGCCCTGCGGCATCCTATAATTCACCCCTCCACTTT.